The 20 T cell receptor beta chains in this list originate from one sample, sequenced in a study of blood T cells in healthy people across ages. A sample-barcoded 5' primer and a J-beta primer mix were used in a second PCR of about 6 to 11 cycles. TCRdb re-called the 5' RACE reads with MiXCR, one entry per CDR3 protein. The sample lists 920,000 or so distinct CDR3 sequences, 40% to 55% seen once, with under 20% in the top ten. The sequencing input was blood. These receptor sequences come from a woman aged 60-75 years in good health.

In nucleotides, the CDR3 is TGCGCCAGCAGCTCTTCGGGGACGACTAAAGGGAATGAGCAGTTCTTC. This encodes CASSSSGTTKGNEQFF. The chain combines TRBV5-1 with TRBJ2-1; D assignment may be TRBD1 or TRBD2 (5 bases each). The CDR3 covers 16 residues. The germline V gene encodes CDR1 SGHRS and CDR2 YFSETQ. The V end lost 3 bases, the J end lost 7 bases, and 20 bases lay between the germline ends.

This sequence joins TRBV7-9 and TRBJ2-1; 14 nucleotides match TRBD2. Germline lookup yields CDR1 SEHNR and CDR2 FQNEAQ (reference sequence). The CDR3 contains 19 residues. With V trimmed by 5 bases and J by 0 bases, 9 bases remained unmatched. DNA for the CDR3: TGTGCCAGCAGCACCCAGTCCGGGACTAGCGGGAGCTCCTACAATGAGCAGTTCTTC. Amino acids: CASSTQSGTSGSSYNEQFF.

The V call is TRBV12-3 or TRBV12-4, the J call TRBJ2-1; D perhaps matches TRBD1 (5 bases). The CDR3 has 13 residues. The V end lost 2 bases, the J end lost 7 bases, and 9 bases lay between the germline ends. CDR3 DNA sequence: TGTGCCAGCAGTTTACGGACAAAAAATGAGCAGTTCTTC. It codes for CASSLRTKNEQFF.

The J gene is TRBJ1-1, the V gene TRBV5-6; D is perhaps TRBD1 (6 bases). The CDR3 covers 11 residues. Germline V gene data show CDR1 as SGHDT and CDR2 as YYEEEE. With 3 bases removed from V and 10 bases from J, the gap between germline ends came to 10 bases. The CDR3 DNA reads as TGTGCCAGCAGCTCGGGACATGGAGCTTTCTTT. Protein: CASSSGHGAFF.

Only a few counts were recorded for this clonotype. The chain couples TRBV10-3 to TRBJ2-1, with TRBD1 identical over 9 bases. The CDR3 consists of 16 residues. V lost 3 bases to trimming and J lost 7 bases; unmatched junction nucleotides: 10. Per the germline V gene, CDR1 is ENHRY and CDR2 is SYGVKD. CDR3 bases: TGTGCCATCAGTGACCCCCAGGGACAGGGTAGGAATGAGCAGTTCTTC. The encoded protein is CAISDPQGQGRNEQFF.

V gene TRBV14 combines with J gene TRBJ2-1; D remains unclear. The CDR3 has 16 residues. The germline CDR1 and CDR2 sequences are SGHDN and FVKESK. Trimming removed 1 base from V and 7 bases from J, with 17 bases in between. The CDR3 region is CASSQGPEGWVNEQFF. The CDR3 DNA reads TGTGCCAGCAGCCAAGGGCCGGAAGGGTGGGTAAATGAGCAGTTCTTC. The variable domain in full, with the rest retrieved from reference TRBV14 and TRBJ2-1, is EAGVTQFPSHSVIEKGQTVTLRCDPISGHDNLYWYRRVMGKEIKFLLHFVKESKQDESGMPNNRFLAERTGGTYSTLKVQPAELEDSGVYFCASSQGPEGWVNEQFFGPGTRLTVL.

In its sample, this clonotype was seen a few times. The rearrangement uses TRBV4-1 and TRBJ2-1, with D tentatively TRBD1 or TRBD2 (5 bases each). Trimming removed 2 bases from V and 3 bases from J, with 20 bases in between. The CDR3 covers 18 residues. CDR1 and CDR2 (germline): MGHRA, YSYEKL. The CDR3 sequence is CASSQPPGTHNFYNEQFF. CDR3 bases: TGCGCCAGCAGCCAACCGCCCGGGACCCATAATTTCTACAATGAGCAGTTCTTC.

The chain uses TRBV6-5 and TRBJ2-7; D is uncertain. Germline CDR1 is MNHEY and CDR2 is SVGAGI. V was trimmed by 7 bases and J by 5 bases, leaving 15 bases between them. The CDR3 runs to 13 residues. Here the CDR3 reads CASTPLASNEQYF. The CDR3 coding sequence is TGTGCCAGCACCCCCCTGGCATCCAACGAGCAGTACTTC.

In DNA, the CDR3 is TGCAGCGTTGAGAGGGGACTAGCGGGGGGGCGGCAGTTCTTC. This gives the protein CSVERGLAGGRQFF. The J gene is TRBJ2-1, the V gene TRBV29-1, with TRBD2 matching over 16 bases. There are 14 residues in the CDR3. The V and J ends lost 3 bases and 12 bases, in that order; junction bases with no gene match: 5. CDR1 is SQVTM, CDR2 ANQGSEA, per germline.

This rearrangement joins TRBV10-3 to TRBJ2-1; 14 positions agree with TRBD2. With 6 bases clipped from V and 8 bases from J, the junction kept 6 bases outside the gene matches. Germline V lookup: CDR1 ENHRY, CDR2 SYGVKD. The CDR3 length is 15 residues. The CDR3 here is CAIRPTSGRGDEQFF. The CDR3 DNA sequence: TGTGCCATCAGACCGACTAGCGGGAGGGGTGATGAGCAGTTCTTC.

This clonotype has only a few counts. The chain joins TRBV18 to TRBJ2-7, with D hard to call. The CDR3 has 14 amino acids. Germline-derived CDR1 and CDR2 are KGHSH and LQKENI. V lost 8 bases and J 0 bases, leaving 14 bases between the germline ends. DNA for the CDR3: TGTGCCAGCAGTCCAGATTACTCCTCCTACGAGCAGTACTTC. It translates to CASSPDYSSYEQYF.

J is TRBJ2-7 and V is TRBV9; 11 bases fit TRBD1. Germline-derived CDR1 and CDR2 are SGDLS and YYNGEE. V lost 3 bases, J lost 5 bases, and 4 bases stayed unmatched. The CDR3 contains 14 residues. CDR3 sequence: CASSGRTGGHEQYF. The CDR3 DNA is TGTGCCAGCAGCGGAAGGACAGGGGGCCACGAGCAGTACTTC.

J is TRBJ1-1 and V is TRBV7-9; tentative D call: TRBD1 (5 bases). V was cut by 2 bases and J by 10 bases, with 17 bases left in between. CDR1 SEHNR and CDR2 FQNEAQ come from the germline V gene (reference sequence). CDR3 size: 14 residues. The CDR3: CASSLSGGGNGAFF. Written as DNA, the CDR3 is TGTGCCAGCAGCTTATCCGGGGGAGGGAACGGAGCTTTCTTT.

V is TRBV28 and J is TRBJ2-3; D is possibly TRBD1 (6 bases). V shed 0 bases and J shed 14 bases, with 12 bases lying between them. Germline loops: CDR1 MDHEN, CDR2 SYDVKM. This CDR3 is 12 amino acids long. In DNA, the CDR3 is TGTGCCAGCAGTTTATGGCGACAGGATATGTATTTT. Encoded protein: CASSLWRQDMYF.

The chain is built from TRBV20-1 and TRBJ2-4; TRBD1 might be the D (5 bases). The CDR3 runs 15 residues. The V end lost 5 bases, the J end lost 0 bases, and 14 bases lay between the germline ends. Germline V gene data show CDR1 as DFQATT and CDR2 as SNEGSKA (reference sequence). CDR3 bases: TGCAGTGCTGGCGACAGTGCTCTAGCCAAAAACATTCAGTACTTC. It specifies CSAGDSALAKNIQYF.

J is TRBJ2-7 and V is TRBV4-1, with 10 bases lining up with TRBD2. The trim removed 5 bases at V and 5 bases at J, leaving 9 bases unmatched. From germline, CDR1 is MGHRA and CDR2 YSYEKL. The CDR3 runs 15 residues. The CDR3 nucleotides are TGCGCCAGCAGCTATCTAGCGGGAGAGCCCCACGAGCAGTACTTC. Protein sequence: CASSYLAGEPHEQYF.

This clonotype was picked up a small number of times. The genes are TRBV11-2 and TRBJ2-7, with a possible D match to TRBD2 (5 bases). There are 14 residues in the CDR3. Germline V gene sequence: CDR1 SGHAT, CDR2 FQNNGV. V gave up 5 bases and J gave up 5 bases, with 16 bases separating them. The CDR3 is CASSAYRGAHEQYF. The CDR3 nucleotides are TGTGCCAGCAGCGCCTACCGGGGAGCCCACGAGCAGTACTTC.

The V call is TRBV14, the J call TRBJ1-2; a weak D match, TRBD1 (6 bases). Germline loops: CDR1 SGHDN, CDR2 FVKESK. With 1 base removed from V and 7 bases from J, the gap between germline ends came to 13 bases. The CDR3 loop spans 14 amino acids. The CDR3 DNA reads as TGTGCCAGCAGCCAAGTGCGGGGGGCGGCTGGCTACACCTTC. It is translated as CASSQVRGAAGYTF.

This clonotype was counted once. The chain is built from TRBV20-1 and TRBJ2-1; 11 bases match TRBD2. The V gene end was trimmed by 5 bases and the J gene end by 5 bases; junction bases not matched to a gene: 11. Germline CDR1 is DFQATT and CDR2 is SNEGSKA (reference sequence). The CDR3 sequence is 16 residues long. CDR3 bases: TGCAGTGCTGACCAGGTGGGACTAGCGGAGAACAATGAGCAGTTCTTC. Translating it yields CSADQVGLAENNEQFF.

This clonotype came up a few times. The chain carries TRBV20-1 and TRBJ2-3, with a possible D match to TRBD2 (5 bases). This CDR3 spans 14 amino acids. V was shortened by 3 bases and J by 2 bases, with 12 bases between the two germline ends. Germline values: CDR1 DFQATT, CDR2 SNEGSKA (reference sequence). CDR3 protein: CSASVASITDTQYF. The CDR3 coding sequence is TGCAGTGCTAGTGTAGCGTCTATCACAGATACGCAGTATTTT.